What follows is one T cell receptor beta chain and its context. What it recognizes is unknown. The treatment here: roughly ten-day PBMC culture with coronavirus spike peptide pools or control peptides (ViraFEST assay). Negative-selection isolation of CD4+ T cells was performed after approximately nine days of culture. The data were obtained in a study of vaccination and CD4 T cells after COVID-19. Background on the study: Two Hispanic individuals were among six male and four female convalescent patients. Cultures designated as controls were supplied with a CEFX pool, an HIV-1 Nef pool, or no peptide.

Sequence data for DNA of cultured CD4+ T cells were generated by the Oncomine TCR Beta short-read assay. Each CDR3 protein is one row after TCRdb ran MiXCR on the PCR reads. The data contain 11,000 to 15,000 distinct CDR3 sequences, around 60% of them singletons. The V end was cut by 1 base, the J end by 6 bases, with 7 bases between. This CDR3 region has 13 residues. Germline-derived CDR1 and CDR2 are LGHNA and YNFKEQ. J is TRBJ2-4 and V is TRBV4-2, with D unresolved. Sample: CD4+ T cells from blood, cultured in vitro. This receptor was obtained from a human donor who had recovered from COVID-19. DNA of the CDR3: TGTGCCAGCAGCCAAGGTAACGGAAACATTCAGTACTTC. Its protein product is CASSQGNGNIQYF.